The 3 T cell receptor beta chains below were found in one sample sequenced in a study of blood T cell repertoires in COVID-19. Assay: immunoSEQ multiplex PCR; the TCRdb copy retains only in-frame clones and omits some. The table has roughly 140,000 clones, approximately 88% seen once. Sequences were obtained from peripheral blood. The receptors were sampled from a human donor in a cohort sampled during active COVID-19.

J is TRBJ2-5 and V is TRBV7-2, with 8 positions matching TRBD1. The V gene end was trimmed by 3 bases and the J gene end by 5 bases; junction bases not matched to a gene: 8. The CDR3 spans 15 residues. The germline V gene has CDR1 SGHTA and CDR2 FQGNSA. The CDR3 sequence: CASSLPSGGSETQYF. Here the CDR3 DNA reads TGTGCCAGCAGCTTGCCCTCAGGGGGCTCGGAGACCCAGTACTTC.

J is TRBJ1-2 and V is TRBV2; 11 nucleotides match TRBD1. The CDR3 sequence is 16 residues long. V lost 6 bases, J lost 8 bases, and 14 bases stayed unmatched. Germline V gives CDR1 SNHLY, CDR2 FYNNEI. Here the CDR3 DNA reads TGTGCCAGCAGCGAAACAAAAGGACAGGGGGCGGAGGGCTACACCTTC. This encodes CASSETKGQGAEGYTF.

This chain joins TRBV2 and TRBJ2-7; TRBD2 matches 10 bases. Looked up from germline, CDR1 is SNHLY and CDR2 is FYNNEI. This CDR3 has 13 amino acids. Trimming at V came to 7 bases and at J to 7 bases, leaving 7 bases not matched to a gene. CDR3 protein: CASNGGLALEQYF. CDR3 coding DNA: TGTGCCAGCAATGGGGGACTAGCGCTTGAGCAGTACTTC. Variable domain in full (rest from reference TRBV2 and TRBJ2-7): EPEVTQTPSHQVTQMGQEVILRCVPISNHLYFYWYRQILGQKVEFLVSFYNNEISEKSEIFDDQFSVERPDGSNFTLKIRSTKLEDSAMYFCASNGGLALEQYFGPGTRLTVT.